This passage covers 9 T cell receptor beta chains from one sample sequenced in a study of early T cells in non-severe SARS-CoV-2 infection. MiXCR, applied by TCRdb to the 5' RACE reads, yields one record per CDR3 protein. The table has about 22,000 distinct CDR3 sequences, around 3.5% seen once. The material sequenced was whole blood. These receptor sequences come from an adult who was a healthcare worker with PCR-confirmed SARS-CoV-2 infection or an uninfected control (not recorded which).

At least ten counts were recorded for this clonotype. The V gene is TRBV2, the J gene TRBJ1-1; possible D gene TRBD1, 5 bases. The ends were cut back, 1 base at V and 4 bases at J, with 7 bases in the middle. CDR3 length: 13 residues. CDR1 and CDR2 (germline): SNHLY, FYNNEI. The CDR3 here is CASSEGRGTEAFF. The CDR3 nucleotides are TGTGCCAGCAGTGAAGGGAGGGGCACTGAAGCTTTCTTT. The full variable domain, in which reference TRBV2 and TRBJ1-1 provide the parts outside the CDR3, is EPEVTQTPSHQVTQMGQEVILRCVPISNHLYFYWYRQILGQKVEFLVSFYNNEISEKSEIFDDQFSVERPDGSNFTLKIRSTKLEDSAMYFCASSEGRGTEAFFGQGTRLTVV.

This clonotype was seen many times. V usage is TRBV7-2 and J usage is TRBJ1-1, with no clear D. The V and J ends lost 1 base and 3 bases respectively, with 9 bases between them. Germline CDR1 and CDR2: SGHTA and FQGNSA. The CDR3 runs to 14 residues. CDR3 residues: CASSLVNRDTEAFF. The DNA for the CDR3 is TGTGCCAGCAGCTTAGTAAATAGGGACACTGAAGCTTTCTTT.

This clonotype was seen repeatedly, ten times or more. The genes are TRBV10-1 and TRBJ2-7, with TRBD1 matching 7 bases. CDR3 length: 13 residues. In germline, CDR1 is WNHNN, CDR2 SYGVQD (reference sequence). V shed 4 bases, J shed 3 bases, and the junction held 3 bases outside the gene matches. The CDR3 sequence is CASSVAGGYEQYF. CDR3 nucleotides: TGCGCCAGCAGTGTGGCAGGGGGCTACGAGCAGTACTTC.

This clonotype was counted many times. The V and J genes are TRBV5-1 and TRBJ1-1; 9 nucleotides align to TRBD1. The CDR3 is 15 residues long. V trimming: 3 bases; J trimming: 3 bases; junction bases outside the gene matches: 6. Germline loops: CDR1 SGHRS, CDR2 YFSETQ. The CDR3 spells CASSSTGGLYTEAFF. As DNA, the CDR3 is TGCGCCAGCAGCTCGACAGGGGGGTTATACACTGAAGCTTTCTTT.

This clonotype was picked up many times. The chain is built from TRBV12-3 or TRBV12-4 and TRBJ2-1, with 9 positions matching TRBD2. Losses at the gene ends were 3 bases for V and 7 bases for J; bases not matched to a gene: 4. The CDR3 consists of 14 residues. In nucleotides, the CDR3 is TGTGCCAGCAGTTTGGTGCTAGCGGGGAATGAGCAGTTCTTC. It yields the protein CASSLVLAGNEQFF.

This clonotype was seen repeatedly, ten times or more. Written as DNA, the CDR3 is TGTGCCAGCAGCCAAGAACTTCTGGCAGGGGGCGGCACTAATGAAAAACTGTTTTTT. Its protein is CASSQELLAGGGTNEKLFF. V is TRBV3-2 and J is TRBJ1-4; the D call in the table, TRBD1, was not verified against the DNA. TRBV3-2 is shown as a pseudogene. There are 19 residues in the CDR3.

This clonotype was seen at least ten times. The J gene is TRBJ2-7, the V gene TRBV7-8; TRBD1 matches at 7 bases. Looked up from germline, CDR1 is SGHVS and CDR2 is FQNEAQ. The CDR3 has 13 amino acids. J gave up 4 bases and V 3 bases, and 3 bases lay outside the gene matches. CDR3: CASSFGTEYEQYF. CDR3 bases: TGTGCCAGCAGCTTTGGGACAGAATACGAGCAGTACTTC.

By share, this clonotype counts as medium-sized. The chain uses TRBV5-4 and TRBJ2-2, with D hard to call. Trimming left V 0 bases short and J 1 base short, with 7 bases between. This CDR3 is built from 15 residues. CDR1 and CDR2 (germline): SGHNT, YYREEE (reference sequence). DNA for the CDR3: TGTGCCAGCAGCTTGGAGTTAGAGAACACCGGGGAGCTGTTTTTT. Translating gives CASSLELENTGELFF.

This clonotype was observed at least ten times. The chain joins TRBV20-1 to TRBJ2-1; D is uncertain. The germline CDR1 and CDR2 sequences are DFQATT and SNEGSKA (reference sequence). This CDR3 spans 12 amino acids. V was clipped by 2 bases and J by 10 bases, with 12 bases between them. The CDR3 loop is CSARHVSQEQFF. Written as DNA, the CDR3 is TGCAGTGCTAGACACGTCTCACAGGAGCAGTTCTTC.